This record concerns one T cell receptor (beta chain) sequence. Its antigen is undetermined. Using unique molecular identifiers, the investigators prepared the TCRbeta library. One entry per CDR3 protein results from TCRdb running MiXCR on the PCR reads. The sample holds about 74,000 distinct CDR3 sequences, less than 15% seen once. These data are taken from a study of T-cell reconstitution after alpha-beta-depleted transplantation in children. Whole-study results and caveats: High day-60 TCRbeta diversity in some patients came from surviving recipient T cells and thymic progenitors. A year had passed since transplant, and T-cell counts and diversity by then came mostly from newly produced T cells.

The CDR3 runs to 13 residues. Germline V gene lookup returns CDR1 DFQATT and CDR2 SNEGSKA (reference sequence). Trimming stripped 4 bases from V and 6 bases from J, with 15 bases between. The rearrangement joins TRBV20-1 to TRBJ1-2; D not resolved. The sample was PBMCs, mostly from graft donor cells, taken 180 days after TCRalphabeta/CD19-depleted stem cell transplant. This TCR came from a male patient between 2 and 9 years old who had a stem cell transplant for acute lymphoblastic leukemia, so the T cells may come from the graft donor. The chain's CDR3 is CSATPRALNGYTF. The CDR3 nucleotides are TGCAGTGCTACCCCGAGGGCTCTTAATGGCTACACCTTC.